The 30 T cell receptor beta chains below come from one sample, sequenced in a study of cytomegalovirus exposure and HLA in healthy donors. The assay was immunoSEQ multiplex PCR, and TCRdb's table has in-frame clones only and misses some. The sample comprises fewer than 400,000 clones, nearly 90% of which are singletons, and over 0.9% rests with the top ten. Material: PBMCs. The receptor set was obtained from a man aged 25 to 45 in good health and CMV-seronegative.

As concerns this clone: The identical CDR3 is also encoded by other nucleotide sequences in the sample. This sequence joins TRBV27 and TRBJ1-2; 8 positions agree with TRBD1. Looked up from germline, CDR1 is MNHEY and CDR2 is SMNVEV (reference sequence). CDR3 length equals 13 residues. The ends lost 6 bases at V and 7 bases at J; junction bases unmatched: 7. As DNA, the CDR3 is TGTGCCAGCAGGAATACAGGGGGTGGTGGCTACACCTTC. Its translation is CASRNTGGGGYTF.

The chain recombines TRBV7-2 with TRBJ2-2, with a weak D call TRBD2 (5 bases). V was trimmed by 4 bases and J by 5 bases, leaving 11 bases between them. The CDR3 runs 14 residues. Germline V gives CDR1 SGHTA, CDR2 FQGNSA. The CDR3 spells CASSSRTRTGELFF. As DNA, the CDR3 is TGTGCCAGCAGCTCCCGCACTAGAACCGGGGAGCTGTTTTTT.

The genes are TRBV5-8 and TRBJ1-2; maybe TRBD1 (6 bases). The V gene lost 4 bases and the J gene lost 4 bases, with 17 bases spanning the gap. This CDR3 has 15 amino acids. The germline gives CDR1 SGHTS, CDR2 YDEGEE. The CDR3 sequence is CASSSFQGNGYGYTF. The CDR3 bases are TGTGCCAGCAGCAGCTTCCAGGGGAACGGCTATGGCTACACCTTC.

V usage is TRBV19 and J usage is TRBJ2-3, with TRBD2 matching 11 bases. Per germline, CDR1 LNHDA and CDR2 SQIVND (reference sequence). J gave up 0 bases and V 3 bases, and 2 bases lay outside the gene matches. This CDR3 has 16 amino acids. CDR3 coding DNA: TGTGCCAGTAGTATTACTAGCGGGGGCAGCACAGATACGCAGTATTTT. Amino acid sequence: CASSITSGGSTDTQYF. The full variable domain, rest sourced from reference TRBV19 and TRBJ2-3, is DGGITQSPKYLFRKEGQNVTLSCEQNLNHDAMYWYRQDPGQGLRLIYYSQIVNDFQKGDIAEGYSVSREKKESFPLTVTSAQKNPTAFYLCASSITSGGSTDTQYFGPGTRLTVL.

A few counts support this clone. Relative to the germline gene, one junction end is altered; a read error may explain this. J is TRBJ2-7 and V is TRBV2, with TRBD1 matching 9 bases. The CDR3 extends over 11 amino acids. Germline CDR1 and CDR2: SNHLY and FYNNEI. In DNA, the CDR3 is TGTGCCAGCAGCTTCCCGGGACAGGGATTATTC. Protein: CASSFPGQGLF.

V is TRBV7-9 and J is TRBJ1-3; 7 bases fit TRBD1. This CDR3 contains 16 residues. V gave up 1 base and J gave up 2 bases; unmatched junction bases: 5. Germline values: CDR1 SEHNR, CDR2 FQNEAQ (reference sequence). The CDR3 protein is CASSLDRGLPGNTIYF. The CDR3 DNA sequence: TGTGCCAGCAGCTTAGACAGGGGACTGCCTGGAAACACCATATATTTT. Combining the CDR3 with reference TRBV7-9 and TRBJ1-3 gives the whole variable domain DTGVSQNPRHKITKRGQNVTFRCDPISEHNRLYWYRQTLGQGPEFLTYFQNEAQLEKSRLLSDRFSAERPKGSFSTLEIQRTEQGDSAMYLCASSLDRGLPGNTIYFGEGSWLTVV.

For the CDR3, the DNA is TGTGCCAGCAGTTTATGCGAGGGACAGGGGGCGCGAGGATTGCTGATATGCAATCAGCCCCAGCATTTT. It specifies CASSLCEGQGARGLLICNQPQHF. This chain links TRBV28 with TRBJ1-5, with 12 bases fitting TRBD1. The CDR3 contains 23 residues. CDR1 is MDHEN and CDR2 is SYDVKM in the germline V gene. The trim removed 0 bases at V and 2 bases at J, leaving 20 bases unmatched. The full variable domain, in which reference TRBV28 and TRBJ1-5 provide the parts outside the CDR3, is DVKVTQSSRYLVKRTGEKVFLECVQDMDHENMFWYRQDPGLGLRLIYFSYDVKMKEKGDIPEGYSVSREKKERFSLILESASTNQTSMYLCASSLCEGQGARGLLICNQPQHFGDGTRLSIL.

The genes are TRBV7-2 and TRBJ1-2; the match to TRBD1 covers 9 bases. Germline CDR1 and CDR2: SGHTA and FQGNSA. This CDR3 contains 15 residues. V lost 4 bases and J lost 8; bases outside the gene matches: 11. As DNA, the CDR3 is TGTGCCAGCAGCTATCCGGGACAGGGCCATATCGGCTACACCTTC. This translates into CASSYPGQGHIGYTF.

In its sample, this clone was seen once. This chain uses TRBV28 with TRBJ1-5; D might be TRBD1 (6 bases). In germline, CDR1 is MDHEN, CDR2 SYDVKM. The CDR3 loop spans 14 amino acids. V dropped 4 bases and J dropped 2 bases, with 9 bases sitting between them. CDR3 bases: TGTGCCAGCAGTTCAGGGGCCGGCAATCAGCCCCAGCATTTT. This encodes CASSSGAGNQPQHF.

This chain links TRBV14 with TRBJ1-3; 7 nucleotides match TRBD1. Germline assignment: CDR1 SGHDN and CDR2 FVKESK. CDR3 length: 18 residues. Unmatched junction bases numbered 12, after V lost 0 bases and J lost 4 bases. The CDR3 region is CASSQDRALQGPGNTIYF. Here the CDR3 DNA reads TGTGCCAGCAGCCAAGATAGGGCCCTACAGGGGCCGGGAAACACCATATATTTT. Full variable domain (remainder filled in from reference TRBV14 and TRBJ1-3): EAGVTQFPSHSVIEKGQTVTLRCDPISGHDNLYWYRRVMGKEIKFLLHFVKESKQDESGMPNNRFLAERTGGTYSTLKVQPAELEDSGVYFCASSQDRALQGPGNTIYFGEGSWLTVV.

The chain carries TRBV6-5 and TRBJ2-7, with 7 positions matching TRBD1. From germline, CDR1 is MNHEY and CDR2 SVGAGI. V was pared by 5 bases and J by 5 bases, with 3 bases of the junction left unmatched. This CDR3 comprises 12 residues. The CDR3 DNA is TGTGCCAGCAGTAGGACAGGCCACGAGCAGTACTTC. Its translation is CASSRTGHEQYF.

The V and J genes are TRBV15 and TRBJ2-7, with unresolved D. The CDR3 runs to 12 residues. CDR1 is LNHNV, CDR2 YYDKDF, per germline (reference sequence). Between the trimmed V and J ends, which lost 0 bases and 7 bases, there was a span of 7 bases. In nucleotides, the CDR3 is TGTGCCACCAGCAGAGAGTCCGGGGAGCAGTACTTC. It yields the protein CATSRESGEQYF.

The J gene is TRBJ1-5, the V gene TRBV19, with 12 bases matching TRBD1. Germline CDR1 and CDR2: LNHDA and SQIVND (reference sequence). This CDR3 is 15 amino acids long. V lost 6 bases and J lost 12; bases outside the gene matches: 12. CDR3 nucleotide sequence: TGTGCCAGTAGCGCTCAGGGACAGGGGGCCCCCCGCCAGCATTTT. It translates to CASSAQGQGAPRQHF.

V is TRBV7-9 and J is TRBJ2-5; 13 bases align to TRBD2. J lost 6 bases, V lost 5 bases, and 9 bases had no gene match. CDR1 and CDR2 from the germline V gene are SEHNR and FQNEAQ (reference sequence). CDR3 length: 16 amino acids. CDR3 in amino acids: CASSRLGTSGEKTQYF. CDR3 sequence (DNA): TGTGCCAGCAGCCGGTTAGGGACTAGCGGGGAAAAGACCCAGTACTTC.

The chain joins TRBV6-5 to TRBJ1-5; maybe TRBD1 (6 bases). V was shortened by 7 bases and J by 3 bases, with 10 bases between the two germline ends. CDR1 and CDR2 from the germline V gene are MNHEY and SVGAGI. The CDR3 length is 13 residues. The DNA of the CDR3 is TGTGCCAGCACCCGGGACATCAATCAGCCCCAGCATTTT. This encodes CASTRDINQPQHF.

This clone was counted only a few times. This rearrangement joins TRBV9 to TRBJ1-2; 7 nucleotides line up with TRBD1. The CDR3 is made up of 12 amino acids. The V gene's germline CDR1 is SGDLS and CDR2 YYNGEE. V shed 6 bases and J 8 bases; nucleotides not matched to a gene: 7. CDR3 coding DNA: TGTGCCAGCACCGACAGGGCTCAGGGCTACACCTTC. It codes for CASTDRAQGYTF.

J is TRBJ1-1 and V is TRBV10-3; 8 bases agree with TRBD1. The germline V gene has CDR1 ENHRY and CDR2 SYGVKD. The V and J ends lost 6 bases and 4 bases, in that order; junction bases with no gene match: 7. This CDR3 comprises 14 residues. The CDR3 nucleotides are TGTGCCATCAGAACCCGACAGGGGAGCACTGAAGCTTTCTTT. Translation gives CAIRTRQGSTEAFF.

The chain employs TRBV6-1 and TRBJ2-4; the D gene is possibly TRBD1 (6 bases). Deletions cut 0 bases from V and 6 bases from J, with 12 bases between. The CDR3 loop spans 15 amino acids. CDR1 MNHNS and CDR2 SASEGT come from the germline V gene. The CDR3, as DNA: TGTGCCAGCAGTGAAGCCATAGGGGGTAGAAACATTCAGTACTTC. Translating gives CASSEAIGGRNIQYF.

The chain combines TRBV7-9 with TRBJ2-5, with a tentative D call TRBD1 (6 bases). Trimming pared 0 bases from V and 2 bases from J, leaving 10 bases between. The CDR3 totals 15 residues. Germline lookup yields CDR1 SEHNR and CDR2 FQNEAQ (reference sequence). The CDR3 loop is CASSLAVQGQETQYF. The CDR3 nucleotides are TGTGCCAGCAGCTTAGCCGTACAGGGACAAGAGACCCAGTACTTC. The full variable domain, its missing parts supplied by reference TRBV7-9 and TRBJ2-5, is DTGVSQNPRHKITKRGQNVTFRCDPISEHNRLYWYRQTLGQGPEFLTYFQNEAQLEKSRLLSDRFSAERPKGSFSTLEIQRTEQGDSAMYLCASSLAVQGQETQYFGPGTRLLVL.

The V gene is TRBV5-6, the J gene TRBJ1-1, with D perhaps TRBD1 (6 bases). Germline V gene sequence: CDR1 SGHDT, CDR2 YYEEEE. The V end was cut by 4 bases, the J end by 6 bases, with 13 bases between. The CDR3 has 13 amino acids. Here the CDR3 DNA reads TGTGCCAGCAGCCGAGACAGGCTATCTGAAGCTTTCTTT. This encodes CASSRDRLSEAFF.

The rearrangement joins TRBV5-1 to TRBJ2-7; 10 bases map to TRBD1. This CDR3 region has 16 residues. Germline CDR1 is SGHRS and CDR2 is YFSETQ. V was pared by 2 bases and J by 1 base, with 6 bases of the junction left unmatched. CDR3 loop: CASSFTTGGRSYEQYF. The DNA of the CDR3 is TGCGCCAGCAGCTTCACGACAGGGGGCAGGTCCTACGAGCAGTACTTC.

V usage is TRBV27 and J usage is TRBJ1-1; tentatively, D is TRBD1 (5 bases). Trimming cost V 5 bases and J 7 bases, with 20 bases left between them. This CDR3 is 15 amino acids long. Per germline, CDR1 MNHEY and CDR2 SMNVEV (reference sequence). The CDR3 sequence: CASSQYGTVGGEAFF. CDR3 coding DNA: TGTGCCAGCAGTCAATACGGGACGGTCGGGGGTGAAGCTTTCTTT.

V and J are TRBV7-9 and TRBJ2-7; the match to TRBD1 covers 8 bases. There are 15 residues in the CDR3. Germline assignment: CDR1 SEHNR and CDR2 FQNEAQ (reference sequence). Trimming removed 1 base from V and 3 bases from J; junction bases left unmatched: 5. The CDR3 sequence: CASSLGQGAVYEQYF. In nucleotides, the CDR3 is TGTGCCAGCAGCTTAGGGCAGGGGGCTGTCTACGAGCAGTACTTC.

The chain has TRBV30 and TRBJ1-4, with 9 positions matching TRBD1. The CDR3 contains 14 residues. V lost 5 bases and J lost 10; bases outside the gene matches: 11. The V gene's germline CDR1 is GTSNPN and CDR2 SVGIG (reference sequence). The CDR3 here is CAWGPQGAGGKLFF. CDR3 in DNA: TGTGCCTGGGGTCCACAGGGGGCAGGGGGAAAACTGTTTTTT.

Of note for this clone: Other DNA sequences from this sample encode an identical CDR3 as well. V and J are TRBV19 and TRBJ2-3, with D uncertain. Trimming removed 0 bases at V and 0 bases at J, with 4 bases between. The germline CDR1 and CDR2 sequences are LNHDA and SQIVND (reference sequence). The CDR3 has 14 residues. This CDR3 is CASSIDSSTDTQYF. The CDR3 DNA follows: TGTGCCAGTAGTATAGATTCGAGCACAGATACGCAGTATTTT. Supplemented by reference TRBV19 and TRBJ2-3, the full variable domain reads DGGITQSPKYLFRKEGQNVTLSCEQNLNHDAMYWYRQDPGQGLRLIYYSQIVNDFQKGDIAEGYSVSREKKESFPLTVTSAQKNPTAFYLCASSIDSSTDTQYFGPGTRLTVL.

The rearrangement joins TRBV7-2 to TRBJ1-5, with TRBD1 as a possible D gene (5 bases). There are 13 residues in the CDR3. Trimming removed 5 bases at V and 5 bases at J, with 10 bases between. From germline, CDR1 is SGHTA and CDR2 FQGNSA. The CDR3 region has the DNA TGTGCCAGCAGCGGGGCGCGAGATCAGCCCCAGCATTTT. Its translation is CASSGARDQPQHF.

This clone was observed once. The gene calls are TRBV12-2 and TRBJ2-7; the table calls TRBD1, which could not be checked here. TRBV12-2 is noted as a pseudogene. The CDR3 is 18 amino acids. CDR3 residues: CASRSIILIRGIRYEQYF. CDR3 sequence (DNA): TGTGCAAGTCGCTCGATTATCCTTATCAGGGGAATTCGGTACGAGCAGTACTTC.

This chain links TRBV6-6 with TRBJ1-2, with TRBD1 matching 7 bases. The V segment lost 4 bases and the J segment 5 bases; nucleotides outside the gene matches: 4. The CDR3 has 13 residues. CDR1 is MNHNY and CDR2 is SVGAGI in the germline V gene (reference sequence). The CDR3: CASSLTGRYGYTF. CDR3 nucleotides: TGTGCCAGCAGTTTGACAGGGAGATATGGCTACACCTTC.

This clone came up once. The chain employs TRBV10-3 and TRBJ1-4, with D perhaps matching TRBD1 (5 bases). CDR3 length equals 15 residues. Germline assignment: CDR1 ENHRY and CDR2 SYGVKD. V lost 3 bases and J 2 bases, leaving 10 bases between the germline ends. The CDR3 protein is CAISDPGVTNEKLFF. CDR3 coding DNA: TGTGCCATCAGTGACCCGGGGGTTACTAATGAAAAACTGTTTTTT.

The chain has TRBV27 and TRBJ1-2; D is ambiguous. V gave up 8 bases and J gave up 2 bases, with 15 bases separating them. The germline gives CDR1 MNHEY, CDR2 SMNVEV (reference sequence). This CDR3 spans 14 amino acids. CDR3 protein: CASGFGGQNYGYTF. CDR3 in DNA: TGTGCCAGCGGCTTCGGAGGGCAAAACTATGGCTACACCTTC.